This T cell receptor beta chain was documented in a study of cytomegalovirus exposure and HLA in healthy donors. The V and J ends lost 5 bases and 0 bases respectively, with 7 bases between them. Per the germline V gene, CDR1 is SQVTM and CDR2 is ANQGSEA. This CDR3 comprises 13 residues. Study-wide results and caveats: According to a later analysis, most TCR beta chains associated with CMV appeared HLA-restricted. Researchers left out some V segments, among them TRBV6-2 and TRBV6-3, as indistinguishable. The likely explanation for a cluster of highly shared sequence variants was sequencing artifact. Earlier analysis looked at TCR beta V segments, and most were productive about 90% or about 30% of the time.

As to this clone: Its antigen is undetermined.

The PCR ran on 60 Vbeta and 13 Jbeta primers. TCRdb's table, derived via immunoSEQ multiplex PCR, lists solely in-frame clones and lacks some. The table shows 55,000 or so clones, with roughly 73% occurring only once. The chain couples TRBV29-1 to TRBJ1-4; D is uncertain. The material sequenced was PBMCs. This TCR was recovered from a man aged 18 to 35 in good health and CMV-seronegative. The CDR3 DNA reads as TGCAGCGTTACCGGGACAACTAATGAAAAACTGTTTTTT. It is translated as CSVTGTTNEKLFF.